The TCR beta chain under discussion was sequenced for a study of T cells after yellow fever vaccination. TCRdb independently ran MiXCR on the 5' RACE reads; one entry per CDR3 protein. The sample contains over 250,000 distinct CDR3 sequences, about 4% of which appear only once. Germline V lookup: CDR1 LNHDA, CDR2 SQIVND (reference sequence). Losses at the gene ends were 3 bases for V and 3 bases for J; bases not matched to a gene: 4. The CDR3 has 14 residues. The chain joins TRBV19 to TRBJ2-7; 8 bases are a match to TRBD1. The TCR sequence derives from a man aged 18 to 29 who received the YFV17D yellow fever vaccine. The sample here was PBMCs, taken 5 days after the yellow fever booster vaccination. CDR3 nucleotides: TGTGCCAGTAGTATGACAGGGGCAAGCTACGAGCAGTACTTC. Translating gives CASSMTGASYEQYF. Full variable domain (missing parts from reference TRBV19 and TRBJ2-7): DGGITQSPKYLFRKEGQNVTLSCEQNLNHDAMYWYRQDPGQGLRLIYYSQIVNDFQKGDIAEGYSVSREKKESFPLTVTSAQKNPTAFYLCASSMTGASYEQYFGPGTRLTVT.